These T cell receptor beta chains were read from a single sample in a study of identical twins. TCRdb re-analysed the 5' RACE reads in MiXCR, keeping a single row per CDR3 protein. The sample has around 300,000 distinct CDR3 sequences; around 8.8% are singletons. This sample also appeared in a second study, on yellow fever vaccine responses in identical twins.

Sequenced input: memory (CD45RO+) T cells sorted from blood. The receptors shown here come from a woman aged 18-35 years in good health. CDR3s include the opening cysteine and the closing phenylalanine or tryptophan. D genes are given only for firm matches. Size values are once, few and many counts, or a class for expanded clones, and some rows have none.

D gene | J gene | V gene | clone size | CDR3 DNA | CDR3 protein
NA | TRBJ2-7 | TRBV24-1 | NA | TGTGCCACCAGTGATTCCAGGGTTGGCGAGCAGTACTTC | CATSDSRVGEQYF
NA | TRBJ2-7 | TRBV20-1 | NA | TGCAGTGCTACGTCAGGGGAAGACTTCGAAGCCTACGAGCAGTACTTC | CSATSGEDFEAYEQYF
NA | TRBJ2-5 | TRBV28 | once | TGTGCCAGCACCACCACAGGGATCCCCCTACAAGAGACCCAGTACTTC | CASTTTGIPLQETQYF
NA | TRBJ1-4 | TRBV7-9 | few | TGTGCCAGCAGCACGAGTCAAGGGTTAAGAAGTCGCGAAAAACTGTTTTTT | CASSTSQGLRSREKLFF
NA | TRBJ2-3 | TRBV2 | once | TGTGCCAGCAGTGAAGCTTGGGGAGATACGCAGTATTTT | CASSEAWGDTQYF
NA | TRBJ2-5 | TRBV9 | NA | TGTGCCAGCGACAGTCAAAAAGAGACCCAGTACTTC | CASDSQKETQYF
NA | TRBJ2-1 | TRBV7-6 | NA | TGTGCCAGCAGCTCGCCCCGGGGGAACAACAATGAGCAGTTCTTC | CASSSPRGNNNEQFF
NA | TRBJ1-5 | TRBV6-1 | few | TGTGCCAATTCCGGGGGGAGCAATCAGCCCCAGCATTTT | CANSGGSNQPQHF
NA | TRBJ2-6 | TRBV7-6 | few | TGTGCCAGCAGCTTATCGGGGCTCTCTGGGGCCAACGTCCTGACTTTC | CASSLSGLSGANVLTF
TRBD2 | TRBJ2-3 | TRBV3-1 | few | TGTGCCAGCAGCCAAGATCCGACTAGCGGGTCGACAGATACGCAGTATTTT | CASSQDPTSGSTDTQYF
NA | TRBJ2-5 | TRBV18 | few | TGTGCCAGCTCACTGGAAGAGGGGTCGAAGACCCAGTACTTC | CASSLEEGSKTQYF
NA | TRBJ1-1 | TRBV24-1 | few | TGTGCCACCAGTGATCTAAGGGGGGATCGGGCTTTCTTT | CATSDLRGDRAFF
NA | TRBJ2-5 | TRBV4-1 | many | TGCGCCAGCAGCCAAGAGGTGACCCAGTACTTC | CASSQEVTQYF
NA | TRBJ2-5 | TRBV7-8 | few | TGTGCCAGCAGCTTAGAGTTTGAGACCCAGTACTTC | CASSLEFETQYF
NA | TRBJ1-1 | TRBV12-3/TRBV12-4 | many | TGTGCCAGCAGTTTACAACGGGGGTCCAACACTGAAGCTTTCTTT | CASSLQRGSNTEAFF
TRBD2 | TRBJ2-5 | TRBV20-1 | few | TGCAGTGCGTGGCGGGGGGGCGTTAGGGAGACCCAGTACTTC | CSAWRGGVRETQYF
NA | TRBJ2-1 | TRBV18 | once | TGTGCCAGCTCACCACCAAAAACCTATGGCGGCTCCTACAATGAGCAGTTCTTC | CASSPPKTYGGSYNEQFF
TRBD2 | TRBJ2-2 | TRBV2 | NA | TGTGCCAGCAGTGAAGACGCTAGCGGGCAGAACACCGGGGAGCTGTTTTTT | CASSEDASGQNTGELFF
NA | TRBJ1-5 | TRBV25-1 | NA | TGTGCCAGCAGTGACAGATATAGCAATCAGCCCCAGCATTTT | CASSDRYSNQPQHF
TRBD2 | TRBJ2-3 | TRBV28 | few | TGTGCCAGCTTAGGGAGCATGAATAGCGGGACTAGGCGTTCAGATACGCAGTATTTT | CASLGSMNSGTRRSDTQYF
NA | TRBJ1-2 | TRBV20-1 | many | TGCAGTGCCCTCGTAAGGGTATCATATGGCTACACCTTC | CSALVRVSYGYTF
TRBD2 | TRBJ2-2 | TRBV3-1 | few | TGTGCCAGCAGCCCAACCAGGACTAGCTCCCTGGGGGAGCTGTTTTTT | CASSPTRTSSLGELFF
NA | TRBJ1-2 | TRBV7-8 | few | TGTGCCAGCAGCTTCCTAGGTGGGACCGGGAATGGCTACACCTTC | CASSFLGGTGNGYTF
TRBD2 | TRBJ2-5 | TRBV20-1 | NA | TGCAGTGCTCGACCCCTAGCGGGCCTAGAAACCCAGTACTTC | CSARPLAGLETQYF
TRBD2 | TRBJ2-3 | TRBV6-2/TRBV6-3 | many | TGTGCCAGCAGTCGGACTAGCGGGGGGGCTGGAGATACGCAGTATTTT | CASSRTSGGAGDTQYF
NA | TRBJ2-5 | TRBV4-1 | many | TGCGCCAGCAGCCTGGACTCTAGCTCGGAGACCCAGTACTTC | CASSLDSSSETQYF
TRBD2 | TRBJ2-2 | TRBV4-2 | NA | TGTGCCAGCAGCCCATCCTCGGGACTAGCGGGGGGGCGGACCGGGGAGCTGTTTTTT | CASSPSSGLAGGRTGELFF
TRBD1 | TRBJ1-2 | TRBV5-1 | many | TGCGCCAGCAGCTCTGCGGGACAGCCTTACTATGGCTACACCTTC | CASSSAGQPYYGYTF
NA | TRBJ2-1 | TRBV5-1 | many | TGCGCCAGCAGCTTGAAGGCCGAAAACCACCATGAGCAGTTCTTC | CASSLKAENHHEQFF
NA | TRBJ1-6 | TRBV7-2 | NA | TGTGCCAGCAGCTCAAGGGGCGGGGGTTCCTATAATTCACCCCTCCACTTT | CASSSRGGGSYNSPLHF
TRBD1 | TRBJ1-6 | TRBV4-1 | many | TGCGCCACCTCTACGGGGACAGGGGTAAAATCACCCCTCCACTTT | CATSTGTGVKSPLHF
NA | TRBJ1-6 | TRBV9 | few | TGTGCCAGCAGCGTAGGACAGGCCCTAAATTCACCCCTCCACTTT | CASSVGQALNSPLHF
TRBD1 | TRBJ2-1 | TRBV6-1 | many | TGTGCCAGCAGTGAACCCGGGACAGGGTTCTATGAGCAGTTCTTC | CASSEPGTGFYEQFF
TRBD2 | TRBJ2-3 | TRBV11-3 | NA | TGTGCCAGCAGCTCCAATGGCCTAGCGGATAACACAGATACGCAGTATTTT | CASSSNGLADNTDTQYF
TRBD2 | TRBJ2-5 | TRBV14 | few | TGTGCCAGCAGCCCGGGAGGCAGGCGAGGGGAGACCCAGTACTTC | CASSPGGRRGETQYF
TRBD2 | TRBJ2-5 | TRBV5-4 | few | TGTGCCAGCAGCTTAAACGGGGGGGGAGAGACCCAGTACTTC | CASSLNGGGETQYF
NA | TRBJ1-6 | TRBV6-2/TRBV6-3 | many | TGTGCCAGCAGTTGGATGGAGGGGTCACCCCTCCACTTT | CASSWMEGSPLHF
TRBD2 | TRBJ2-7 | TRBV27 | many | TGTGCCAGCAGTTTATGGGGGACTACCTACGAGCAGTACTTC | CASSLWGTTYEQYF